A selection of T cell receptor beta chains follows, all from one sample in a study of blood T cell repertoires in COVID-19. The protocol was immunoSEQ multiplex PCR, while the TCRdb copy is restricted to in-frame clones and leaves out a portion. The sample includes 100,000 or so clones, roughly 92% of them seen just once. Input material: peripheral blood. These receptors all come from a man aged 60 to 69 with acute or convalescent COVID-19. Both conserved end residues are part of each CDR3. Each record gives: clone size, D gene, V gene, J gene, CDR3 DNA, CDR3 protein. D genes are given only for firm matches. Size is stated for part of the rows, as once, few or many counts, or as a class when the clone is expanded.

NA,TRBD2,TRBV2,TRBJ2-7,TGTGCCAGCAGTGAGGGGAAGTTTGGGACTAGCGGGAACGAGCAGTACTTC,CASSEGKFGTSGNEQYF
NA,NA,TRBV11-2,TRBJ1-6,TGTGCCAGCAGCTTAGATCGGCTGGGGCTGAATTCACCCCTCCACTTT,CASSLDRLGLNSPLHF
NA,TRBD1,TRBV3-1/TRBV3-2,TRBJ1-1,TGTGCCAGCAGCCATACAGGGGACACTGAAGCTTTCTTT,CASSHTGDTEAFF
NA,TRBD2,TRBV7-9,TRBJ2-3,TGTGCCAGCAGCTTGGCGGGAGGGGGAGATACGCAGTATTTT,CASSLAGGGDTQYF
NA,NA,TRBV7-2,TRBJ1-2,TGTGCCAGCAGCTTTGTATCAGGGGTCGAGAGCTACACCTTC,CASSFVSGVESYTF
NA,NA,TRBV30,TRBJ1-6,TGTGCCTGGAGTCCACAGGGCTTACATTATAATTCACCCCTCCACTTT,CAWSPQGLHYNSPLHF
NA,TRBD1,TRBV5-4,TRBJ1-3,TGTGCCAGCAGCGCCACAGGGGACGGAAACACCATATATTTT,CASSATGDGNTIYF
once,NA,TRBV19,TRBJ2-1,TGTGCCAGTAGTGAGCGGAGAGGCAATGAGCAGTTCTTC,CASSERRGNEQFF
NA,TRBD1,TRBV5-1,TRBJ1-4,TGCGCCAGCAGCCAAACAGGGGTTAATGAAAAACTGTTTTTT,CASSQTGVNEKLFF
NA,TRBD1,TRBV19,TRBJ1-2,TGTGCCAGTAGTCTCGGACAGGGGGCGGCTGTTTTTGTTGGCTACACCTTC,CASSLGQGAAVFVGYTF
NA,NA,TRBV5-4,TRBJ1-2,TGTGCCAGCAGCCCGGGGGGCATGGGGAACTATGGCTACACCTTC,CASSPGGMGNYGYTF
NA,NA,TRBV10-3,TRBJ1-1,TGTGCCATCAGTGAGTACAGAGAGAACACTGAAGCTTTCTTT,CAISEYRENTEAFF
few,TRBD2,TRBV6-6,TRBJ2-3,TGTGCCAGCAGTCCAAGGAAGCTAGCGGGAAGCACAGATACGCAGTATTTT,CASSPRKLAGSTDTQYF
NA,NA,TRBV7-9,TRBJ1-2,TGTGCCAGCAGCGCCCTCCAGGGGACGTCCAACTATGGCTACACCTTC,CASSALQGTSNYGYTF
NA,NA,TRBV11-2,TRBJ1-4,TGTGCCAGCAGCTTACGACAGGTCAGGGGTAATGAAAAACTGTTTTTT,CASSLRQVRGNEKLFF
NA,NA,TRBV11-3,TRBJ2-1,TGTGCCAGCAGCTTAGGGGCATACAATGAGCAGTTCTTC,CASSLGAYNEQFF
NA,NA,TRBV12-2,TRBJ2-5,TGTGCAAGTCGCTTAGAGGGCAGGGGACAAGAGACCCAGTACTTC,CASRLEGRGQETQYF
once,TRBD2,TRBV19,TRBJ2-2,TGTGCCAGTAGTGCACACGGGACTAGCGGGAGGAGAAAGACCGGGGAGCTGTTTTTT,CASSAHGTSGRRKTGELFF
NA,TRBD1,TRBV3-1/TRBV3-2,TRBJ1-1,TGTGCCAGCAGCCACACTACGAGGGGGCCCGCTGAAGCTTTCTTT,CASSHTTRGPAEAFF
NA,TRBD1,TRBV27,TRBJ1-5,TGTGCCAGCAGGACAGGGGGCGAGAGAGGGCCCCAGCATTTT,CASRTGGERGPQHF
once,NA,TRBV5-1,TRBJ1-1,TGCGCCAGCAGCTTGTTGCAGGGGAACACTGAAGCTTTCTTT,CASSLLQGNTEAFF
NA,TRBD2,TRBV6-5,TRBJ2-1,TGTGCCAGCAGTCGGACTAGGACCTACAATGAGCAGTTCTTC,CASSRTRTYNEQFF
NA,TRBD1,TRBV19,TRBJ1-3,TGTGCCTCCCGGGACAGGGGGGCATTAGCTCCTGGAAACACCATATATTTT,CASRDRGALAPGNTIYF
NA,TRBD1,TRBV2,TRBJ2-3,TGTGCCAGCAGTGGACAGGGTAGGGATACGCAGTATTTT,CASSGQGRDTQYF
NA,TRBD2,TRBV7-6,TRBJ2-5,TGTGCCAGCAGCGGGAGCGGGAGGTTTGAGGAGACCCAGTACTTC,CASSGSGRFEETQYF
NA,NA,TRBV3-1/TRBV3-2,TRBJ2-2,TGTGCCAGCAGCCAAGATCCGGTGACCGGGGAGCTGTTTTTT,CASSQDPVTGELFF
NA,NA,TRBV4-1,TRBJ2-6,TGCGCCAGCAGCCAATCCCCAGGGCTCGACTCTGGGGCCAACGTCCTGACTTTC,CASSQSPGLDSGANVLTF
NA,NA,TRBV7-6,TRBJ2-2,TGTGCCAGCAGCTTAGTAACGGGAGAGTTTGGCGGGGAGCTGTTTTTT,CASSLVTGEFGGELFF
NA,TRBD1,TRBV5-1,TRBJ2-3,TGCGCCAGCAGCCTGACAGGGGTTAGCACAGATACGCAGTATTTT,CASSLTGVSTDTQYF
NA,TRBD2,TRBV5-1,TRBJ2-5,TGCGCCAGCAGCTTGGGGGGACTACCCCAAGAGACCCAGTACTTC,CASSLGGLPQETQYF
NA,NA,TRBV24-1,TRBJ2-3,TGTGCCACCAGTGACCCCGGGGGGCGCGATACGCAGTATTTT,CATSDPGGRDTQYF
NA,NA,TRBV19,TRBJ2-1,TGTGCCAGTGGACGACTAGATTCGGCCAATGAGCAGTTCTTC,CASGRLDSANEQFF
NA,NA,TRBV7-6,TRBJ2-2,TGTGCCAGCAGCCCTTCGGCCGGGGAGCTGTTTTTT,CASSPSAGELFF
NA,TRBD1,TRBV5-5,TRBJ2-6,TGTGCCAGCACTAGGGATGGGGGACAGGGTTTCTCTGGGGCCAACGTCCTGACTTTC,CASTRDGGQGFSGANVLTF
once,TRBD1,TRBV7-9,TRBJ1-5,TGTGCCAGCAGCTTTACCGGGACAGGGGGCGTAAGTCAGCCCCAGCATTTT,CASSFTGTGGVSQPQHF
NA,NA,TRBV11-3,TRBJ1-2,TGTGCCAGCGAATCGGGATGGGGAGGGGATGGCTACACCTTC,CASESGWGGDGYTF
few,TRBD1,TRBV30,TRBJ1-6,TGTGCCTGGAGTCAGGGACAGGATAATTCACCCCTCCACTTT,CAWSQGQDNSPLHF
NA,NA,TRBV27,TRBJ1-1,TGTGCCAGCAGTGCCGGGGACAACCTGAACACTGAAGCTTTCTTT,CASSAGDNLNTEAFF
NA,NA,TRBV29-1,TRBJ2-7,TGCAGCGCTGGTCTGGCGGGAATATACGAGCAGTACTTC,CSAGLAGIYEQYF
NA,NA,TRBV19,TRBJ1-1,TGTGCCAGTCGGGGGTTCAGCTTGATGAACACTGAAGCTTTCTTT,CASRGFSLMNTEAFF
NA,TRBD2,TRBV11-3,TRBJ2-2,TGTGCCAGCAGCTTTAGGCTAGCGGGAGTCGTTGGCACCGGGGAGCTGTTTTTT,CASSFRLAGVVGTGELFF
NA,NA,TRBV6-5,TRBJ2-7,TGTGCCAGCAGTTACTCGATAACAGTCTCCTACGAGCAGTACTTC,CASSYSITVSYEQYF
NA,NA,TRBV28,TRBJ2-1,TGTGCCAGCAGTTTTCGCCCGGGGGATGAGCAGTTCTTC,CASSFRPGDEQFF
NA,NA,TRBV5-1,TRBJ2-7,TGCGCCAGCAGCTTGGACGGAGCAACCTACGAGCAGTACTTC,CASSLDGATYEQYF
NA,NA,TRBV28,TRBJ1-3,TGTGCCAGCAGCCCCCTGGCTAGTTCGAGGGGAAACACCATATATTTT,CASSPLASSRGNTIYF
NA,TRBD1,TRBV23-1,TRBJ2-1,TGCGCCAGCAGAAGAGGACAGGGGGCGAATGAGCAGTTCTTC,CASRRGQGANEQFF
NA,NA,TRBV6-5,TRBJ1-1,TGTGCCAGCAGCACCGCAGGGAGGAAAGCTTTCTTT,CASSTAGRKAFF
NA,NA,TRBV24-1,TRBJ1-2,TGTGCCACCAGTGAGGGGGGGAGACGGGGCTACACCTTC,CATSEGGRRGYTF
NA,TRBD1,TRBV18,TRBJ1-5,TGTGCCAGCTCACCGGACAGGGGATTCAATCAGCCCCAGCATTTT,CASSPDRGFNQPQHF
NA,TRBD2,TRBV9,TRBJ2-4,TGTGCCAGCAGCGTCGCTAGCGGTGCTACCATTCAGTACTTC,CASSVASGATIQYF
NA,NA,TRBV30,TRBJ1-5,TGTGCCTGGAGTTGGGGCAGGGGTCAGGGGCCCCAGCATTTT,CAWSWGRGQGPQHF
NA,TRBD2,TRBV10-3,TRBJ2-5,TGTGCCATCGAGCGGGATTTCGGAGAGACCCAGTACTTC,CAIERDFGETQYF
NA,TRBD1,TRBV6-5,TRBJ1-1,TGTGCCAGCAGCTTAGGGACAGTCAGAGCTTTCTTT,CASSLGTVRAFF
once,NA,TRBV2,TRBJ1-5,TGTGCCAGCAGTGAAACCGGGGGGTATCAGCCCCAGCATTTT,CASSETGGYQPQHF
NA,NA,TRBV30,TRBJ1-5,TGTGCCTGGAGTATGCGGCAGGGGCGCACGCCCCAGCATTTT,CAWSMRQGRTPQHF
few,TRBD1,TRBV30,TRBJ2-1,TGTGCCTGGAGCTCGGGACAGGGGCTCTACAATGAGCAGTTCTTC,CAWSSGQGLYNEQFF
NA,TRBD1,TRBV2,TRBJ1-3,TGTGCCAGCAGTGCGGGACAGACAACCTCTGGAAACACCATATATTTT,CASSAGQTTSGNTIYF
NA,NA,TRBV30,TRBJ2-2,TGTGCCTGGAGTGAGCTTAACTTGAACACCGGGGAGCTGTTTTTT,CAWSELNLNTGELFF
NA,TRBD2,TRBV3-1/TRBV3-2,TRBJ2-3,TGTGCCTGCTCTCAGGTAGCGGGGTCCACAGATACGCAGTATTTT,CACSQVAGSTDTQYF